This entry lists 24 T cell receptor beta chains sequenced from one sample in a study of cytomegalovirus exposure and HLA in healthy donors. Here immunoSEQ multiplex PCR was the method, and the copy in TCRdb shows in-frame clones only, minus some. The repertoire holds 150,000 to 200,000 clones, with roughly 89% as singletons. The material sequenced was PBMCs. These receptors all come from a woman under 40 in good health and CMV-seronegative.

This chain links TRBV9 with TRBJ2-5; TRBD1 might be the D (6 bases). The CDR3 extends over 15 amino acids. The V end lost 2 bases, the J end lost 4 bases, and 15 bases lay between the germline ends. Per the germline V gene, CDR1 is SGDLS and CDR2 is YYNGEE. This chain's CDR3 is CASSVITGRGETQYF. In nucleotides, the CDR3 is TGTGCCAGCAGCGTGATTACAGGGCGAGGAGAGACCCAGTACTTC.

CDR3 in amino acids: CASRPPGLAGSTDTQYF. The CDR3 DNA sequence: TGTGCCAGCAGACCCCCGGGGCTAGCGGGTTCCACAGATACGCAGTATTTT. The rearrangement joins TRBV7-2 to TRBJ2-3; 8 positions agree with TRBD2. This CDR3 is 17 amino acids long. With V trimmed by 6 bases and J by 2 bases, 13 bases remained unmatched. CDR1 and CDR2 (germline): SGHTA, FQGNSA.

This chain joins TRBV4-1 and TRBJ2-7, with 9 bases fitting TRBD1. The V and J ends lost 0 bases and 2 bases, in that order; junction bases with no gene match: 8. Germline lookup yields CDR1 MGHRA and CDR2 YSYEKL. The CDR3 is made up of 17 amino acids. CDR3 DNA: TGCGCCAGCAGCCAAGAACGGACGGGACAGGGTCCCTACGAGCAGTACTTC. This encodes CASSQERTGQGPYEQYF.

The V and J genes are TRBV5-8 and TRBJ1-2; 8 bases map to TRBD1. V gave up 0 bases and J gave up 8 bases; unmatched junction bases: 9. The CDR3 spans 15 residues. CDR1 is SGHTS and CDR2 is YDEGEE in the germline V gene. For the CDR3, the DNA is TGTGCCAGCAGCTTGGCGATGAGGACAGGGAAGGGCTACACCTTC. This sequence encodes CASSLAMRTGKGYTF.

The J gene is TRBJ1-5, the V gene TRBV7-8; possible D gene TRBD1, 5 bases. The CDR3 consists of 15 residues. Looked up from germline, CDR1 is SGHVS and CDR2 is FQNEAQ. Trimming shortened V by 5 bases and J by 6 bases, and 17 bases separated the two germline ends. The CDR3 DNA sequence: TGTGCCAGCAGCCCCTCAGCCCCAGGGCCTCAGCCCCAGCATTTT. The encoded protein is CASSPSAPGPQPQHF.

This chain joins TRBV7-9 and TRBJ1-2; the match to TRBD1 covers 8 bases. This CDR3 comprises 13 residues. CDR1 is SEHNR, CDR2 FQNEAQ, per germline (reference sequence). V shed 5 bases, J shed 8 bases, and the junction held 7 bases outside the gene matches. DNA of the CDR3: TGTGCCAGCAGCGCCCGGACAGGGAACGGCTACACCTTC. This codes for CASSARTGNGYTF. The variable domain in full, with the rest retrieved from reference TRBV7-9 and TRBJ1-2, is DTGVSQNPRHKITKRGQNVTFRCDPISEHNRLYWYRQTLGQGPEFLTYFQNEAQLEKSRLLSDRFSAERPKGSFSTLEIQRTEQGDSAMYLCASSARTGNGYTFGSGTRLTVV.

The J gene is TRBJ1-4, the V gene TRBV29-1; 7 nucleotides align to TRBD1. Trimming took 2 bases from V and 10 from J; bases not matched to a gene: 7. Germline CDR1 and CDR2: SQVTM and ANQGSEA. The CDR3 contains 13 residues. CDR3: CSVEKDRRGKLFF. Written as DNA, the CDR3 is TGCAGCGTTGAAAAGGACAGGAGGGGAAAACTGTTTTTT.

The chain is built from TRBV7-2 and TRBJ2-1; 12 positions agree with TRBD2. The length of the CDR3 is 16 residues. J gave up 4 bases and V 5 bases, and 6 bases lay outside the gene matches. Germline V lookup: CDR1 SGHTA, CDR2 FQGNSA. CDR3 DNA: TGTGCCAGCAGCCCCCGACTAGCGGGGGTATACAATGAGCAGTTCTTC. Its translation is CASSPRLAGVYNEQFF.

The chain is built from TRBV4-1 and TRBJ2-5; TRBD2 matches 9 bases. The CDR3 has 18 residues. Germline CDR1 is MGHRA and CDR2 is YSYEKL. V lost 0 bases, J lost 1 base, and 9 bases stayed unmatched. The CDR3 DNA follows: TGCGCCAGCAGCCAAGAACAGGAATTAGCGGGGGCCCAAGAGACCCAGTACTTC. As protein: CASSQEQELAGAQETQYF.

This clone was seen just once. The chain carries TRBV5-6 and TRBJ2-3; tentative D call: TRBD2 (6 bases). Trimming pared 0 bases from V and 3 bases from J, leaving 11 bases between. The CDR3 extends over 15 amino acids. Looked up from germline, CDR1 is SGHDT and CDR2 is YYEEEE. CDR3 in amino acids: CASSLVGGETDTQYF. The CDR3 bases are TGTGCCAGCAGCTTGGTTGGCGGGGAAACAGATACGCAGTATTTT.

CDR3 nucleotide sequence: TGTGCCAGCACGGGACAGTCCGCGGACCAGTACTTC. This codes for CASTGQSADQYF. The rearrangement uses TRBV2 and TRBJ2-5, with 7 bases identical to TRBD1. Germline V lookup: CDR1 SNHLY, CDR2 FYNNEI. The CDR3 totals 12 residues. With V trimmed by 7 bases and J by 10 bases, 9 bases remained unmatched.

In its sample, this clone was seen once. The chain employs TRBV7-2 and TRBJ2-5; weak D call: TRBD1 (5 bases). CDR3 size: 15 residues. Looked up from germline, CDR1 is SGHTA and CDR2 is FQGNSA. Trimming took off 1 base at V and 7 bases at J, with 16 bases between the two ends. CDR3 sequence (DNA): TGTGCCAGCAGCTTAGAACTTCCAGGGATCGGGACCCAGTACTTC. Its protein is CASSLELPGIGTQYF.

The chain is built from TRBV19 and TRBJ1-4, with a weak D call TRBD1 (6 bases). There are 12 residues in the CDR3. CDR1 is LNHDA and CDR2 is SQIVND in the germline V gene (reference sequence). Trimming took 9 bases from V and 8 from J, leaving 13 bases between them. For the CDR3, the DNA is TGTGCCAGACAGGGAACTTACGAAAAACTGTTTTTT. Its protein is CARQGTYEKLFF.

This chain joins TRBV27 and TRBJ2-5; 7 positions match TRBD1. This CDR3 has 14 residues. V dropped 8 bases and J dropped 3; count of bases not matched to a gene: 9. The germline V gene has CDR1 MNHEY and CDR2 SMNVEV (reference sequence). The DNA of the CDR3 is TGTGCCAGCGCCCTACAAGGGGGCGAAGAGACCCAGTACTTC. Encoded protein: CASALQGGEETQYF.

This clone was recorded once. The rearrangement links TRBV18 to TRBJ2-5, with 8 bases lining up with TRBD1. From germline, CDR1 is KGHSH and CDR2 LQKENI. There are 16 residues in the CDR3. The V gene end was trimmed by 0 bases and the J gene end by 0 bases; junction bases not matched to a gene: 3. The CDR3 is CASSPPLTGDQETQYF. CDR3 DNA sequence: TGTGCCAGCTCACCACCGCTGACAGGGGACCAAGAGACCCAGTACTTC.

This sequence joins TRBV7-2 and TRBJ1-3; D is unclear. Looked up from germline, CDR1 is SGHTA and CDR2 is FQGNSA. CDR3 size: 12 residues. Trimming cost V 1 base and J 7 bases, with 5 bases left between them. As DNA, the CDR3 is TGTGCCAGCAGCTTAGTTCTTAACACCATATATTTT. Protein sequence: CASSLVLNTIYF.

This chain's CDR3 is CASSYAGKSPGNTIYF. The CDR3 nucleotides are TGTGCCAGCAGTTACGCAGGGAAGTCCCCTGGAAACACCATATATTTT. The chain employs TRBV6-5 and TRBJ1-3; TRBD1 might be the D (5 bases). Trimming removed 2 bases from V and 2 bases from J, with 13 bases in between. The CDR3 totals 16 residues. Germline V gives CDR1 MNHEY, CDR2 SVGAGI.

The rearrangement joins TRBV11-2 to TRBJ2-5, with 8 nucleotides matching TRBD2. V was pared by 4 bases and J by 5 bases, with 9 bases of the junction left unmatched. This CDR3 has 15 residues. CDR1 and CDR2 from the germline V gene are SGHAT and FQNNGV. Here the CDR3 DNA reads TGTGCCAGCAGCTATACGGGGGGACTAGGGGAGACCCAGTACTTC. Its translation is CASSYTGGLGETQYF.

Here the CDR3 reads CASSLFTGGSVEAFF. The CDR3 coding sequence is TGTGCCAGCAGCCTATTCACAGGGGGCTCGGTTGAAGCTTTCTTT. The V and J genes are TRBV11-1 and TRBJ1-1, with 9 bases lining up with TRBD1. Per germline, CDR1 SGHAT and CDR2 FQDESV (reference sequence). The V and J ends lost 5 bases and 7 bases, in that order; junction bases with no gene match: 11. The CDR3 spans 15 residues.

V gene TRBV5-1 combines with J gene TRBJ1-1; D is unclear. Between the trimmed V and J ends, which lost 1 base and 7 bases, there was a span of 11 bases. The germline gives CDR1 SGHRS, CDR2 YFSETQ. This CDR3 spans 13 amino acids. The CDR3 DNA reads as TGCGCCAGCAGCTTGACCTCCGGGAGTGAAGCTTTCTTT. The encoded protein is CASSLTSGSEAFF. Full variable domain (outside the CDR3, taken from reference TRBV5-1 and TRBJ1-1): KAGVTQTPRYLIKTRGQQVTLSCSPISGHRSVSWYQQTPGQGLQFLFEYFSETQRNKGNFPGRFSGRQFSNSRSEMNVSTLELGDSALYLCASSLTSGSEAFFGQGTRLTVV.

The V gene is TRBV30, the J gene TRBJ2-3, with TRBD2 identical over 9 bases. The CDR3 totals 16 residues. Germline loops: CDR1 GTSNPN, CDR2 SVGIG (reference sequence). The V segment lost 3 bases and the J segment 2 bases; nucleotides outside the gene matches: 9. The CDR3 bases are TGTGCCTGGAGGGATCCGACTAGCGGAGCCACAGATACGCAGTATTTT. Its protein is CAWRDPTSGATDTQYF.

CDR3 nucleotide sequence: TGTGCCAGCAGCCCCCGACAGGGCGGGGATGAAAAACTGTTTTTT. This sequence encodes CASSPRQGGDEKLFF. This chain connects TRBV4-2 to TRBJ1-4, with TRBD1 matching 7 bases. V shed 4 bases and J 6 bases; nucleotides not matched to a gene: 8. CDR1 is LGHNA and CDR2 is YNFKEQ in the germline V gene. CDR3 length: 15 amino acids.

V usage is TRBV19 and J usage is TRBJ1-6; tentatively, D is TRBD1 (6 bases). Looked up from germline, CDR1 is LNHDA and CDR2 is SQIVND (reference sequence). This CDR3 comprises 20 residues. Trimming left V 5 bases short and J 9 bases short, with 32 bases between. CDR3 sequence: CASSGTPRGYGEGLSSPLHF. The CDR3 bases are TGTGCCAGTAGTGGAACTCCCAGGGGCTACGGGGAGGGCTTGAGTTCACCCCTCCACTTT.

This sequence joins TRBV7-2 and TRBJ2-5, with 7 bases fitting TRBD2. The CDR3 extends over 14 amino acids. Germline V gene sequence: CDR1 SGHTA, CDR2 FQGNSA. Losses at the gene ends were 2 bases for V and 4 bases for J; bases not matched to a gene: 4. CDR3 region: CASSLTGGRETQYF. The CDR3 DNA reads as TGTGCCAGCAGCTTAACCGGGGGGAGAGAGACCCAGTACTTC.